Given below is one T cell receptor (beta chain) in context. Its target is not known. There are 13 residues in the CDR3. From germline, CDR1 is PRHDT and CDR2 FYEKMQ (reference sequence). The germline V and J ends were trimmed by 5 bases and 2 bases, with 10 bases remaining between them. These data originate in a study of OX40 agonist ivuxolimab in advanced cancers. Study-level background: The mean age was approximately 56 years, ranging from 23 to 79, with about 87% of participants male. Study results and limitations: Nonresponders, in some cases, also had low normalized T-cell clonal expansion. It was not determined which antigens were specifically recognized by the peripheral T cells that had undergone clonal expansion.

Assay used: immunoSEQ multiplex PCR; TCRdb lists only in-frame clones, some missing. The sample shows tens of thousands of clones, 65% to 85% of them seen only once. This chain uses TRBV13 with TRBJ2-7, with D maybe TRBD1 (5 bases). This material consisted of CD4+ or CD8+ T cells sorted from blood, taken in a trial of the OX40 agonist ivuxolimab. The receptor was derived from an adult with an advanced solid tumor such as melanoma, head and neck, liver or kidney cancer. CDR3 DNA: TGTGCCAGCAGCCCACAGGACACCTACGAGCAGTACTTC. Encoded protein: CASSPQDTYEQYF.